This TCR beta chain was observed in a study of cytomegalovirus exposure and HLA in healthy donors. Per germline, CDR1 SNHLY and CDR2 FYNNEI. Trimming took 7 bases from V and 0 from J, leaving 9 bases between them. CDR3 length equals 13 residues. Both 60 Vbeta primers and 13 Jbeta primers went into the PCR. The data were produced by immunoSEQ multiplex PCR, yet TCRdb's version contains in-frame clones alone and is incomplete. The sample records over 200,000 clones, 70% to 80% being singletons. This chain joins TRBV2 and TRBJ1-1, with D perhaps matching TRBD1 (5 bases). The sequence derives from a woman between 55 and 75 years old in good health and CMV-seropositive. The sequencing input was PBMCs. CDR3 DNA sequence: TGTGCCAGCACCCAAGGGGTGAACACTGAAGCTTTCTTT. This gives the protein CASTQGVNTEAFF.